This T cell receptor beta chain was sequenced during a study of vaccination and CD4 T cells after COVID-19. Study as a whole: Each participant was administered two doses of a vaccine, which was either BNT162b2 or mRNA-1273. In the control cultures, a CEFX pool, an HIV-1 Nef pool, or no peptide was supplied.

Cultured CD4+ T cell DNA underwent sequencing with the Oncomine TCR Beta short-read assay. Using the QIAamp micro DNA kit, genomic DNA was extracted from the CD4+ T cells that had been cultured. TCRdb passed the PCR reads through MiXCR, listing each CDR3 protein once. The sample holds some 12,000 distinct CDR3 sequences, about 20% seen once. Treatment meaning: roughly 10-day PBMC culture with coronavirus spike peptide pools or control peptides (ViraFEST assay). Before Alpha, Beta and Delta appeared in the US, convalescents tested positive (March–late 2020). Germline V gives CDR1 LNHDA, CDR2 SQIVND (reference sequence). The CDR3 contains 14 residues. Trimming removed 5 bases at V and 0 bases at J, with 7 bases between. Details on this clonotype: Its matching antigen is unknown.

This clonotype was sampled from a human donor who had recovered from COVID-19. The material was CD4+ T cells from blood, cultured in vitro, obtained after SARS-CoV-2 vaccination. The chain joins TRBV19 to TRBJ2-2; the D is unclear. The CDR3 spells CASSATANTGELFF. DNA for the CDR3: TGTGCCAGTAGTGCCACAGCGAACACCGGGGAGCTGTTTTTT.